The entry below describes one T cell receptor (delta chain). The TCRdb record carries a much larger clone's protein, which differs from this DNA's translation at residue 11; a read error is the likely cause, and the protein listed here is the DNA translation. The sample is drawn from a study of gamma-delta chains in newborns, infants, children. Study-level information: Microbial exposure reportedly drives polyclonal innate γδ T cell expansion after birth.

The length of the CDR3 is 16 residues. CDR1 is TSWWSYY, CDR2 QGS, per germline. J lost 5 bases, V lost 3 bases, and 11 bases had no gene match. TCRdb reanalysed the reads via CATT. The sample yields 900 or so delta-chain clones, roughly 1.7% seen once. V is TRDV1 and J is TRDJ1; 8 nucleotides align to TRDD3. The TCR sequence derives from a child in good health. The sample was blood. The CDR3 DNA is TGTGCTCTTGGGGACTCCCGAGGGGGGGATATGGATAAACTCATCTTT. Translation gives CALGDSRGGDMDKLIF.